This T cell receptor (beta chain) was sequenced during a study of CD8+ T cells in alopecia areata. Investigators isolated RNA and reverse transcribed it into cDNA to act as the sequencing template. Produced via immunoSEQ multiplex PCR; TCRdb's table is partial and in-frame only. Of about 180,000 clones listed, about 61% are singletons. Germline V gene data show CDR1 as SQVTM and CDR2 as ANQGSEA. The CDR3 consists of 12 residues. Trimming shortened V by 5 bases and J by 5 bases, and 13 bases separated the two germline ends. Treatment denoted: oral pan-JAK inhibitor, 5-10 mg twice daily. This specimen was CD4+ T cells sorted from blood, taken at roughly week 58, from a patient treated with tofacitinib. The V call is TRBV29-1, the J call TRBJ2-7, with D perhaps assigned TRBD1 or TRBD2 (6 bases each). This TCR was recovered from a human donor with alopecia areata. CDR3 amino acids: CSVWGALHEQYF. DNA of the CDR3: TGCAGCGTTTGGGGGGCCCTCCACGAGCAGTACTTC.